The text below deals with one T cell receptor (beta chain). Its antigen is not identified. There are 15 residues in the CDR3. Trimming took off 5 bases at V and 0 bases at J, with 14 bases between the two ends. CDR1 is SGHNT and CDR2 is YYREEE in the germline V gene (reference sequence). This record comes from a study of shared clonotypes between healthy human individuals. Study-level results: Memory subsets generally showed smaller estimated richness than naive subsets did. Sampling covered nothing but blood. Tissue TCR repertoires likely differ from those found in blood.

Execution of the assay was at deep level. Libraries were prepared by immunoSEQ multiplex PCR; TCRdb keeps only in-frame clonotypes and omits some of them. The table lists about 380,000 clones, about 97% of them singletons. The receptor's source is a man between 25 and 39 years old in good health. The chain recombines TRBV5-4 with TRBJ1-1, with a possible D match to TRBD1 (6 bases). Sequenced: memory CD8+ T cells sorted from blood. Subset noted: CD45RO+ cells pooled with CCR7-negative TemRA cells. The CDR3: CASRLTGKMNTEAFF. The CDR3 DNA reads TGTGCCAGCAGACTCACAGGGAAAATGAACACTGAAGCTTTCTTT. Filled out from reference TRBV5-4 and TRBJ1-1, the complete variable domain reads ETGVTQSPTHLIKTRGQQVTLRCSSQSGHNTVSWYQQALGQGPQFIFQYYREEENGRGNFPPRFSGLQFPNYSSELNVNALELDDSALYLCASRLTGKMNTEAFFGQGTRLTVV.